This TCR beta chain is from a study of Ad26.COV2.S vaccination and SARS-CoV-2 variants. Looking at the study overall: Sample donor was a member of the COV1001 Ad26.COV2.S trial arm. Ad26.COV2.S given intramuscularly, once or twice 56 days apart. Study results and limitations: Researchers reported similar non-spike TCR breadth in vaccine and placebo recipients. The analyses of TCR breadth and depth may have understated the size of total T cell responses.

This sample's treatment: about 20 received Ad26.COV2.S at low or high dose, single or two shots; roughly five received placebo; per-sample allocation not given. Sampling occurred on day 63 after the first vaccine or placebo injection. CDR3 length equals 14 residues. Losses at the gene ends were 4 bases for V and 3 bases for J; bases not matched to a gene: 4. Germline CDR1 reads LGHNA; CDR2 reads YSLEER. The sample holds one count of this clone. Its cognate antigen is unknown. TCRdb's copy holds only in-frame clones and misses some; the assay was immunoSEQ multiplex PCR. The table includes about 480,000 clones, roughly 87% detected once.

Sequenced here: peripheral blood, sampled in a trial of Ad26.COV2.S vaccine versus placebo. The sequence derives from a person aged 18-65 years who received the Ad26.COV2.S COVID-19 vaccine or a placebo. The chain carries TRBV4-3 and TRBJ2-7; TRBD1 matches 9 bases. The CDR3 here is CASSPGTGNYEQYF. The CDR3, as DNA: TGCGCCAGCAGCCCCGGGACAGGGAACTACGAGCAGTACTTC.